This T cell receptor (beta chain) was found in a study of T cell responses to AZD1222 COVID-19 vaccine. Second-dose timings of about 4 or about 12 weeks were pooled. This clone has just one count. Its antigen is not identified. Other DNA sequences of this sample code for an identical CDR3. The protocol was immunoSEQ multiplex PCR, while the TCRdb copy is restricted to in-frame clones and leaves out a portion. The sample lists 150,000 to 200,000 clones, about 92% seen once, with approximately 5.9% in the top ten. Overall study findings and caveats: Spike-specific TCR breadth and depth went up after people got two AZD1222 doses.

Sequencing used peripheral blood, obtained 28 days after the second AZD1222 dose. The TCR was taken from an adult who received the AZD1222 COVID-19 vaccine.

The CDR3 spells CATSDPGTGNYGYTF. The CDR3 DNA follows: TGTGCCACCAGTGATCCCGGGACAGGGAACTATGGCTACACCTTC. The V call is TRBV24-1, the J call TRBJ1-2, with 9 bases identical to TRBD1. This CDR3 is 15 amino acids long. The germline gives CDR1 KGHDR, CDR2 SFDVKD. V trimming: 3 bases; J trimming: 2 bases; junction bases outside the gene matches: 3.